This T cell receptor (beta chain) was sequenced for a study of OX40 agonist ivuxolimab in advanced cancers. Using immunoSEQ multiplex PCR, the repertoire was profiled, and TCRdb retains in-frame clones only, with some absent. The repertoire holds approximately 75,000 clones, about 83% seen once, with about 6.3% in the top ten. Source: CD4+ or CD8+ T cells sorted from blood, taken in a trial of the OX40 agonist ivuxolimab. The clonotype originates from an adult with an advanced solid tumor such as melanoma, head and neck, liver or kidney cancer.

CDR3: CASSPGTGTPYEQYF. CDR3 in DNA: TGTGCCAGCAGCCCGGGGACAGGGACTCCCTACGAGCAGTACTTC. The genes are TRBV7-3 and TRBJ2-7; 9 bases are shared with TRBD1. The germline gives CDR1 SGHTA, CDR2 FQGTGA. There are 15 residues in the CDR3. Trimming removed 5 bases from V and 2 bases from J; junction bases left unmatched: 7. Drawing the rest from reference TRBV7-3 and TRBJ2-7, the complete variable domain is GAGVSQTPSNKVTEKGKYVELRCDPISGHTALYWYRQSLGQGPEFLIYFQGTGAADDSGLPNDRFFAVRPEGSVSTLKIQRTERGDSAVYLCASSPGTGTPYEQYFGPGTRLTVT.